These T cell receptor beta chains were read from a single sample in a study of cytomegalovirus exposure and HLA in healthy donors. Sequencing used immunoSEQ multiplex PCR; TCRdb keeps in-frame clones, though not all of them. Of 95,000 to 110,000 clones in the sample, 65% to 80% were seen once. Sequenced: PBMCs. These TCRs come from a young woman in good health and CMV-seropositive. Both conserved end residues are part of each CDR3. The order of the fields is J gene, CDR3 length, V gene, CDR3 protein.

>TRBJ2-7|14|TRBV27
CASSFSGGSYEQYF
>TRBJ2-1|17|TRBV7-2
CASSPRGGFPSYNEQFF
>TRBJ2-2|15|TRBV28
CASSSSGRAIGELFF
>TRBJ2-7|12|TRBV25-1
CASSPRAYEQYF
>TRBJ2-7|16|TRBV11-2
CASSFFPSGRDYEQYF
>TRBJ2-1|16|TRBV11-1
CASSSLKDSSYNEQFF
>TRBJ1-2|15|TRBV27
CASSLSWTGNYGYTF
>TRBJ1-1|15|TRBV10-3
CAISESGRLNTEAFF
>TRBJ2-3|16|TRBV10-2
CASRVGGQGVGDTQYF
>TRBJ2-3|19|TRBV9
CASSVGLAGVLKLTDTQYF
>TRBJ1-1|14|TRBV7-9
CASSFRTGYTEAFF
>TRBJ1-5|18|TRBV4-1
CASSPPGQHFGSNQPQHF
>TRBJ2-1|19|TRBV9
CASSVEGGGTIRSYNEQFF
>NA|13|TRBV7-6
CASSPGHNYEQYF
>TRBJ2-5|14|TRBV19
CASNPGRIGETQYF
>TRBJ2-2|14|TRBV7-3
CASSGGIRGGELFF
>TRBJ1-2|15|TRBV6-6
CASSSSGEGAYGYTF
>TRBJ2-7|16|TRBV5-6
CASSLPSGSENYEQYF
>TRBJ2-7|16|TRBV5-1
CASSSPDGKLSYEQYF
>TRBJ1-1|16|TRBV18
CASSPTTGSPNTEAFF
>TRBJ1-2|12|TRBV6-1
CAQGGADYGYTF
>TRBJ2-1|14|TRBV6-5
CASSLVASWNEQFF
>TRBJ1-5|15|TRBV6-1
CASSGGQGAYQPQHF
>TRBJ1-1|15|TRBV11-3
CASSREGQGETEAFF
>TRBJ2-1|15|TRBV9
CASSVVGTGGNEQFF
>TRBJ2-5|16|TRBV4-1
CASSQASTGVQAQQYF
>TRBJ1-2|12|TRBV9
CASSGPGQGYTF
>TRBJ1-4|15|TRBV29-1
CSVEDTGGSDEKLFF
>TRBJ1-2|15|TRBV7-8
CASSLAGGVAYGYTF
>TRBJ2-1|14|TRBV7-3
CASKLAGGGNEQFF
>TRBJ2-7|14|TRBV19
CASTSAGGTNEQYF
>TRBJ1-1|13|TRBV7-2
CASSFSTSTEAFF
>TRBJ2-5|14|TRBV6-1
CASRLRTAQETQYF
>TRBJ1-6|14|TRBV5-4
CASSFGGDGSPLHF
>TRBJ1-5|13|TRBV27
CASSLARDSDQHF
>TRBJ2-7|15|TRBV11-2
CASRSTSGASYEQYF
>TRBJ2-2|16|TRBV9
CASSSTSARPTGELFF
>TRBJ2-1|14|TRBV18
CASSPDGTYNEQFF
>TRBJ1-2|11|TRBV6-6
CASSPENGYTF
>TRBJ1-2|14|TRBV27
CASSLVRDGGGYTF